This is a list of T cell receptor beta chains from one sample in a study of blood T cells in healthy people across ages. TCRdb reanalysed the 5' RACE reads using MiXCR and keeps one entry per CDR3 protein. The sample includes over 1,300,000 distinct CDR3 sequences, 59% of them seen just once. Sequenced sample: blood. These receptors originate from a young man in good health. The conserved cysteine and the conserved F or W are not part of the CDR3 here.

TRBV12-3/TRBV12-4	TRBJ2-1	ASSPGTYNEQF
TRBV3-1	TRBJ2-1	ASSQGFSGGTDEQF
TRBV4-3	TRBJ2-7	ANSQEQSGEQY
TRBV20-1	TRBJ2-1	STSAESSYNEQF
TRBV2	TRBJ2-1	AGPGLAGGLTYNEQF
TRBV9	TRBJ2-1	ASSVSTWGELKF
TRBV3-1	TRBJ2-5	ASSQAESGRVDQETQY
TRBV14	TRBJ1-2	ASSPSPGRAGNYGYT
TRBV4-3	TRBJ1-5	ASSQDIRLNQPQH
TRBV5-1	TRBJ2-6	ASSLLGTAGSGANVLT
TRBV12-3/TRBV12-4	TRBJ1-2	ASTAGTDDGYT
TRBV6-5	TRBJ1-2	ASSWGFGYT
TRBV5-1	TRBJ2-7	ASSLPLAELPEQY
TRBV7-6	TRBJ1-1	ASSLNSDRGSEAF
TRBV20-1	TRBJ2-1	SARGGQGGTF
TRBV12-3/TRBV12-4	TRBJ1-4	ASSQTGGFNEKLF
TRBV7-9	TRBJ1-1	ASTVGEGRNTEAF
TRBV30	TRBJ2-1	AWSVLAWNEQF
TRBV2	TRBJ1-1	ASSDHDRRTEAF
TRBV29-1	TRBJ2-1	SPAGVGNNEQF
TRBV20-1	TRBJ1-2	SARVGTDYGYT
TRBV4-1	TRBJ1-5	ASSQRGEPQH
TRBV7-9	TRBJ2-7	ASSDEVGEYEQY
TRBV12-3/TRBV12-4	TRBJ1-1	ASSVGRGATEAF
TRBV6-5	TRBJ1-2	ASSPGATGSRYT
TRBV6-1	TRBJ2-5	ASSEVWSTQETQY
TRBV24-1	TRBJ2-1	ATSDSSGRVSYNEQF
TRBV6-5	TRBJ2-5	ASSYPGTEKETQY
TRBV3-1	TRBJ2-5	ASSQDTGKTETQY
TRBV12-3/TRBV12-4	TRBJ1-5	ASSASGRLNQPQH
TRBV7-6	TRBJ1-2	ASSLGSQGRNGYT
TRBV20-1	TRBJ2-3	SVLVASRDTQY
TRBV4-1	TRBJ1-2	ASSQDFGQIFYGYT
TRBV2	TRBJ1-2	ASRPALLDGYT
TRBV28	TRBJ2-1	ATLGVAGEQF
TRBV20-1	TRBJ2-6	SSAVNSGANVLT
TRBV12-3/TRBV12-4	TRBJ2-2	ASSLVTGYTGELF
TRBV7-2	TRBJ2-1	ASSKIRVAGNEQF
TRBV29-1	TRBJ2-1	SVDDGRSGTQF
TRBV6-1	TRBJ1-1	ASSEADGGYTEAF
TRBV13	TRBJ1-1	ASSSDRGRGTEAF
TRBV7-2	TRBJ1-5	ASTPNSNQPQH
TRBV2	TRBJ2-5	ASRRTGRKETQY
TRBV14	TRBJ1-1	ASPLRRTF
TRBV20-1	TRBJ2-3	SAPTGTRGTDTQY
TRBV25-1	TRBJ2-1	ASSKRAGQGNNEQF
TRBV27	TRBJ2-1	ASSLSLAVNEQF
TRBV29-1	TRBJ2-2	SALDANTGELF
TRBV7-2	TRBJ2-3	ASSWQGAGTDTQY
TRBV28	TRBJ2-1	AAYSGIEQF
TRBV7-2	TRBJ2-3	ASSFLTGQGAGTQY
TRBV2	TRBJ1-2	ASSYRTLFGYT
TRBV7-9	TRBJ2-3	ASSLSRLAPDTQY
TRBV7-9	TRBJ2-7	ASSLDLGTYEQY
TRBV27	.	ASSPDSGGSYEQY
TRBV4-1	TRBJ2-7	ASSQSRDRTYEQY
TRBV20-1	TRBJ2-1	SASRIGVNEQF
TRBV6-1	TRBJ1-6	ASRERINSPLH